This T cell receptor beta chain emerged from a study of blood T cell repertoires in COVID-19. About the study: From T cells, B-cell-depleted T cells, or PBMCs came the material, which was cDNA or gDNA.

In the original analysis: Researchers report that nucleated cell counts were estimated from reference gene primer amplification. TCRdb's copy holds only in-frame clones and misses some; the assay was immunoSEQ multiplex PCR. That table furnishes V, J and clone size, whereas the DNA furnished D and trimming. The table shows roughly 100,000 clones, with approximately 84% occurring only once. The CDR3 consists of 15 residues. Germline CDR1 SGHTA, CDR2 FQGNSA. V lost 1 base, J lost 2 bases, and 12 bases lay in between. This clone appeared once. The sequence was obtained from a man aged 40-49 years with active or convalescent COVID-19. The chain has TRBV7-2 and TRBJ2-7; D not certain. Sequenced input: peripheral blood. The CDR3, as DNA: TGTGCCAGCAGCTTAGGTCTAGAGGTTACCTACGAGCAGTACTTC. Protein sequence: CASSLGLEVTYEQYF.